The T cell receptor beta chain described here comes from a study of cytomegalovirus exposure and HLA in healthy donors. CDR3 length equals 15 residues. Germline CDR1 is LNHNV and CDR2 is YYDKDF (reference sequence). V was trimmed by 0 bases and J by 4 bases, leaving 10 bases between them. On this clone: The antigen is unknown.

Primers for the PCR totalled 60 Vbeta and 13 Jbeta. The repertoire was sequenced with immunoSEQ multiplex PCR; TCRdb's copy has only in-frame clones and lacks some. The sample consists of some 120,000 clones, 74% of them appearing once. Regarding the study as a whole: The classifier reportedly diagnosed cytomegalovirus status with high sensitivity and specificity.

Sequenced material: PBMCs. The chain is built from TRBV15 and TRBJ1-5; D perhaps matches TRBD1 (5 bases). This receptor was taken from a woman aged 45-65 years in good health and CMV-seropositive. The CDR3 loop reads CATSRDRQGNQPQHF. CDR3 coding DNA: TGTGCCACCAGCAGAGATAGGCAGGGTAATCAGCCCCAGCATTTT.